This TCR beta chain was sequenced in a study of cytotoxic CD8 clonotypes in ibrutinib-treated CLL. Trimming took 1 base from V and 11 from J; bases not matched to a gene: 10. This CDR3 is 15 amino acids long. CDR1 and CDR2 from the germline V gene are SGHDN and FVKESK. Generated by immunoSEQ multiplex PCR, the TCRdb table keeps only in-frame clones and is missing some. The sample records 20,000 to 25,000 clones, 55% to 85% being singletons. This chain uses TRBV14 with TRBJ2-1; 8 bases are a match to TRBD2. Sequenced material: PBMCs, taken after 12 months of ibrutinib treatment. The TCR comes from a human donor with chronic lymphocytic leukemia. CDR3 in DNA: TGTGCCAGCAGCCAAGTGCGGGGGGTGGCGTTGAAGCAGTTCTTC. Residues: CASSQVRGVALKQFF.